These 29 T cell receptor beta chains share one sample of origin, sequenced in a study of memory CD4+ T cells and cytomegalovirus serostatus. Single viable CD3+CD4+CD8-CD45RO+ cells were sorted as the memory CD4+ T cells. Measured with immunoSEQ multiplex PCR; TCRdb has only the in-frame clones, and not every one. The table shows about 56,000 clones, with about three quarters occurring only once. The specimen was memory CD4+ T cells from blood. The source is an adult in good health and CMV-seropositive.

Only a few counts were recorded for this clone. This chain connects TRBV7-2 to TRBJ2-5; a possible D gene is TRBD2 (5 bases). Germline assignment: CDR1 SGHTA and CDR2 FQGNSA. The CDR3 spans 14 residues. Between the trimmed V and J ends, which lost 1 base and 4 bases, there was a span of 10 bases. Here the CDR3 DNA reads TGTGCCAGCAGCTTAGTCGGGATGGGAGAGACCCAGTACTTC. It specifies CASSLVGMGETQYF.

The CDR3 spells CASVGAATNEKLFF. DNA of the CDR3: TGTGCCAGCGTCGGAGCAGCAACTAATGAAAAACTGTTTTTT. The rearrangement uses TRBV28 and TRBJ1-4; D is undetermined. There are 14 residues in the CDR3. V was shortened by 8 bases and J by 0 bases, with 10 bases between the two germline ends. Germline assignment: CDR1 MDHEN and CDR2 SYDVKM.

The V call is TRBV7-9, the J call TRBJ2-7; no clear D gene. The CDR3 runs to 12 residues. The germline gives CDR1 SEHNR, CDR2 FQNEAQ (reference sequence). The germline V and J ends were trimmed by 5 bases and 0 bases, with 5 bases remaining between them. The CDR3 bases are TGTGCCAGCAGCCGAAACTCCTACGAGCAGTACTTC. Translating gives CASSRNSYEQYF.

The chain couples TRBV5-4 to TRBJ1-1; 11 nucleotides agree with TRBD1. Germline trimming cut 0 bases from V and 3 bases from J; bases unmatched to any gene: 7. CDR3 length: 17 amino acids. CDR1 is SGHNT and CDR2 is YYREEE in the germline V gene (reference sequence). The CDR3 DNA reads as TGTGCCAGCAGCTTGGTCCTGACGGGACAGGGGGACACTGAAGCTTTCTTT. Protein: CASSLVLTGQGDTEAFF.

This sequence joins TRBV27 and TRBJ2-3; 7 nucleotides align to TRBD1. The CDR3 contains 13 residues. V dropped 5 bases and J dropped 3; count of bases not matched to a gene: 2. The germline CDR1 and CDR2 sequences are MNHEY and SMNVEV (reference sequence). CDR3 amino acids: CASSRGPTDTQYF. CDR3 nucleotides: TGTGCCAGCAGTAGGGGGCCGACAGATACGCAGTATTTT.

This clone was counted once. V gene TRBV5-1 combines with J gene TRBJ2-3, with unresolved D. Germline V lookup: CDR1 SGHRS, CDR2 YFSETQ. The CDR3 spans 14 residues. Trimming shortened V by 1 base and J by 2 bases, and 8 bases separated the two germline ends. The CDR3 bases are TGCGCCAGCAGCTTGACGGCGGTCACAGATACGCAGTATTTT. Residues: CASSLTAVTDTQYF.

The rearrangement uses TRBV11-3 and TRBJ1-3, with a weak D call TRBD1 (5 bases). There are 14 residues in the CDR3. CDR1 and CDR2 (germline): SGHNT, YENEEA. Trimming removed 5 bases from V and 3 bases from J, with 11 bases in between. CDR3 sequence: CASSAQGSGNTIYF. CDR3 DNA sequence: TGTGCCAGCAGCGCCCAGGGTAGTGGAAACACCATATATTTT.

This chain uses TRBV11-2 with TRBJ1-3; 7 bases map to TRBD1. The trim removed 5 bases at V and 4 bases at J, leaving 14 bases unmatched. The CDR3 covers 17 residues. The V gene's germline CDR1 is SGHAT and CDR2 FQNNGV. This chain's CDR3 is CASSPRSQGIRGNTIYF. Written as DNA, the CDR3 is TGTGCCAGCAGCCCTAGATCACAGGGGATACGAGGAAACACCATATATTTT.

CDR3 sequence reads: CASSGQTGSLSYEQYF. CDR3 DNA sequence: TGTGCCAGCAGCGGGCAGACAGGGTCCCTCTCCTACGAGCAGTACTTC. V usage is TRBV5-4 and J usage is TRBJ2-7; 7 positions match TRBD1. Germline trimming cut 4 bases from V and 0 bases from J; bases unmatched to any gene: 10. This CDR3 comprises 16 residues. CDR1 is SGHNT, CDR2 YYREEE, per germline (reference sequence).

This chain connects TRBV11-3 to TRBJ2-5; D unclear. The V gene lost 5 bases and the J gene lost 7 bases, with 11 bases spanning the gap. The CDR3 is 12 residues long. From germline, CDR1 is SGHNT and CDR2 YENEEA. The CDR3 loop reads CASSIHTATQYF. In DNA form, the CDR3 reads TGTGCCAGCAGCATACATACGGCGACCCAGTACTTC.

CDR3 DNA sequence: TGTGCCAGCAGCTTAGCTCGGGGCCTCAGCTCCTACGAGCAGTACGTC. Translating gives CASSLARGLSSYEQYV. This chain joins TRBV7-8 and TRBJ2-7, with D perhaps being TRBD1 or TRBD2 (5 bases each). CDR1 and CDR2 (germline): SGHVS, FQNEAQ. Trimming cost V 0 bases and J 0 bases, with 12 bases left between them. CDR3 length: 16 residues.

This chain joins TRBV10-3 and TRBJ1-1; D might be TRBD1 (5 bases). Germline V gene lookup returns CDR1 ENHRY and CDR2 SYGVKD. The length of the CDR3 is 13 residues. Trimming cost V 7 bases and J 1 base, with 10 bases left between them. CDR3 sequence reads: CAITGTENTEAFF. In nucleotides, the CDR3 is TGTGCCATCACCGGGACCGAGAACACTGAAGCTTTCTTT.

The CDR3 here is CASSFQGGNNEQFF. In nucleotides, the CDR3 is TGTGCCAGCAGCTTCCAGGGAGGTAACAATGAGCAGTTCTTC. The V gene is TRBV5-4, the J gene TRBJ2-1; D is perhaps TRBD2 (6 bases). The CDR3 contains 14 residues. V lost 2 bases and J 5 bases, leaving 11 bases between the germline ends. Germline V CDR1 and CDR2: SGHNT, YYREEE (reference sequence).

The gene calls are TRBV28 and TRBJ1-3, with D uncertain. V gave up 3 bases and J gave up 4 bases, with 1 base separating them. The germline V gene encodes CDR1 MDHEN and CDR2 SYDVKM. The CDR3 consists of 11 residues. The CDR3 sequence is CASSFGNTIYF. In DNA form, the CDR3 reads TGTGCCAGCAGTTTCGGAAACACCATATATTTT.

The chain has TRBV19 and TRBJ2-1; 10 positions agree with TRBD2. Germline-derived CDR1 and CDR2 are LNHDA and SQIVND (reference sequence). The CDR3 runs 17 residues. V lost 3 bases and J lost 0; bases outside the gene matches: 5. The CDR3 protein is CASSIMASGSSYNEQFF. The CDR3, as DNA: TGTGCCAGTAGTATTATGGCTAGCGGGAGCTCCTACAATGAGCAGTTCTTC.

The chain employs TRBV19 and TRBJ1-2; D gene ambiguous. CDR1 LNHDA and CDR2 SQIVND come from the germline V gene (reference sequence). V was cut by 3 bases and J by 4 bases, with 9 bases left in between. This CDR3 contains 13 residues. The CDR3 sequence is CASSISAAYGYTF. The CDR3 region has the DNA TGTGCCAGTAGTATCTCAGCCGCCTATGGCTACACCTTC.

DNA for the CDR3: TGTGCCAGCAGCACCCAGCGGGGTAGGTCCGGAAACACCATATATTTT. Its protein is CASSTQRGRSGNTIYF. This chain joins TRBV5-4 and TRBJ1-3; D is ambiguous. CDR3 length equals 16 residues. Germline CDR1 is SGHNT and CDR2 is YYREEE (reference sequence). Trimming took 4 bases from V and 4 from J, leaving 18 bases between them.

The DNA for the CDR3 is TGTGCCAGCAGTTACTCAGGCAGATCAGATACGCAGTATTTT. It translates to CASSYSGRSDTQYF. The chain is built from TRBV6-5 and TRBJ2-3; D call uncertain. The V and J ends lost 0 bases and 4 bases respectively, with 8 bases between them. CDR3 length equals 14 residues. The germline CDR1 and CDR2 sequences are MNHEY and SVGAGI.

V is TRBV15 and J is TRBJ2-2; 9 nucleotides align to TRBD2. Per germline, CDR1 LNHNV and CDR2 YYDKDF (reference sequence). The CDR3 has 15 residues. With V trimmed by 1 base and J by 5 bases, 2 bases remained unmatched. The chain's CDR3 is CATSRGTSETGELFF. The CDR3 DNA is TGTGCCACCAGCAGAGGGACTAGCGAAACCGGGGAGCTGTTTTTT.

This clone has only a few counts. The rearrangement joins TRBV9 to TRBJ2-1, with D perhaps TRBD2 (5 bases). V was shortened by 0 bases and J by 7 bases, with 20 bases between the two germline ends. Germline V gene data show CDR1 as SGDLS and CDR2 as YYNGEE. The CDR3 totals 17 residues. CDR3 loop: CASSVASNGILGNEQFF. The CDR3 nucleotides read TGTGCCAGCAGCGTAGCATCAAACGGGATCTTAGGAAATGAGCAGTTCTTC.

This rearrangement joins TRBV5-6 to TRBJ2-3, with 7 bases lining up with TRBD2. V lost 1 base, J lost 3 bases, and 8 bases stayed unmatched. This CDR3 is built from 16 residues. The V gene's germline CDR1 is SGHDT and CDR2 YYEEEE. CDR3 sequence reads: CASSLLVGGATDTQYF. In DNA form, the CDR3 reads TGTGCCAGCAGCTTGCTGGTGGGAGGGGCGACAGATACGCAGTATTTT.

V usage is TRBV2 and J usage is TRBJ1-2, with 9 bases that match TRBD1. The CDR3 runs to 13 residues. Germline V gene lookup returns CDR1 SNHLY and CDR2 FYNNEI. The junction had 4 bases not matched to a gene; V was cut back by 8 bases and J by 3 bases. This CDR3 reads CASAGQGHYGYTF. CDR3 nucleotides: TGTGCCAGCGCCGGACAGGGGCACTATGGCTACACCTTC.

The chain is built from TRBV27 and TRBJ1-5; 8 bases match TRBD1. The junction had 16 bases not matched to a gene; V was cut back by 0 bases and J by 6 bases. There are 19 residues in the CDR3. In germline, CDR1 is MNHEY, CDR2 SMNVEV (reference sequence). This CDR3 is CASSLSQAGGANWAQPQHF. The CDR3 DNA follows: TGTGCCAGCAGTTTATCGCAGGCAGGGGGCGCGAATTGGGCTCAGCCCCAGCATTTT.

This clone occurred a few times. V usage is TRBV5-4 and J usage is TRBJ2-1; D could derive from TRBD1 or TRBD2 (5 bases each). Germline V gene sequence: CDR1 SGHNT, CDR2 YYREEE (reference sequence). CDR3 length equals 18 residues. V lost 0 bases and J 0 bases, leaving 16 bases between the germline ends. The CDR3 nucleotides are TGTGCCAGCAGCTTGGGGCCCGTGGGGGAGAGCTCCTACAATGAGCAGTTCTTC. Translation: CASSLGPVGESSYNEQFF.

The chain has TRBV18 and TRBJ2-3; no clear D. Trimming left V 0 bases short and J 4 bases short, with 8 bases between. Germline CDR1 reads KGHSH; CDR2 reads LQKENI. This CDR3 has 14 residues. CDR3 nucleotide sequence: TGTGCCAGCTCACCACCGGGTGGGCCAGATACGCAGTATTTT. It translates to CASSPPGGPDTQYF.

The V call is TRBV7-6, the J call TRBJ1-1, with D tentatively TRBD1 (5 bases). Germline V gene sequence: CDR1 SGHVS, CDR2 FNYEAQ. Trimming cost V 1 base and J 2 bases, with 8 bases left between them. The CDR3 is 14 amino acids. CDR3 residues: CASSLGGRNTEAFF. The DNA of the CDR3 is TGTGCCAGCAGCTTAGGGGGCCGAAACACTGAAGCTTTCTTT.

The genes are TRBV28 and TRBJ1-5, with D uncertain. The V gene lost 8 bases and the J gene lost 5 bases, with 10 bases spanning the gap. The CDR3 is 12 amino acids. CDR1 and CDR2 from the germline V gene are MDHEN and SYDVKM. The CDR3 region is CASEGGDQPQHF. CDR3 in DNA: TGTGCCAGCGAGGGTGGGGATCAGCCCCAGCATTTT.

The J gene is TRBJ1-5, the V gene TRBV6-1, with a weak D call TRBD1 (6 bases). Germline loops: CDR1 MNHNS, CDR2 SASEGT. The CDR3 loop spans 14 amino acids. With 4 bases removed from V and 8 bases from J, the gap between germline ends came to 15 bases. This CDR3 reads CASSAQGRGEPQHF. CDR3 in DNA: TGTGCCAGCAGTGCACAGGGCCGGGGGGAGCCCCAGCATTTT.

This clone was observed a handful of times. The CDR3 reads CASRQANNQPQHF. DNA for the CDR3: TGTGCCAGCAGACAGGCGAACAATCAGCCCCAGCATTTT. This rearrangement joins TRBV2 to TRBJ1-5; D perhaps matches TRBD1 (5 bases). V lost 6 bases and J 3 bases, leaving 9 bases between the germline ends. CDR1 is SNHLY and CDR2 is FYNNEI in the germline V gene. This CDR3 is 13 amino acids long.